The clone carrying this TCR beta chain was counted many times. Trimming shortened V by 6 bases and J by 5 bases, and 17 bases separated the two germline ends. This CDR3 is built from 15 residues. Germline lookup yields CDR1 SGHTA and CDR2 FQGTGA. The data derive from a study of T-cell reconstitution after alpha-beta-depleted transplantation in children. TCRbeta library preparation incorporated unique molecular identifiers. TCRdb redid the calling of the PCR reads with MiXCR, one entry per CDR3 protein. The sample has about 640,000 distinct CDR3 sequences; 16% are singletons. This receptor was identified in a human donor who donated a stem cell graft to a child with acute myeloid leukemia. This rearrangement joins TRBV7-3 to TRBJ2-1; TRBD1 or TRBD2 may be the D gene (5 bases each). The sample was PBMCs from the stem cell graft donor, taken from the stem cell graft. CDR3 sequence: CASSSPGRADNEQFF. The CDR3 DNA follows: TGTGCCAGCAGTTCTCCGGGACGGGCTGACAATGAGCAGTTCTTC.